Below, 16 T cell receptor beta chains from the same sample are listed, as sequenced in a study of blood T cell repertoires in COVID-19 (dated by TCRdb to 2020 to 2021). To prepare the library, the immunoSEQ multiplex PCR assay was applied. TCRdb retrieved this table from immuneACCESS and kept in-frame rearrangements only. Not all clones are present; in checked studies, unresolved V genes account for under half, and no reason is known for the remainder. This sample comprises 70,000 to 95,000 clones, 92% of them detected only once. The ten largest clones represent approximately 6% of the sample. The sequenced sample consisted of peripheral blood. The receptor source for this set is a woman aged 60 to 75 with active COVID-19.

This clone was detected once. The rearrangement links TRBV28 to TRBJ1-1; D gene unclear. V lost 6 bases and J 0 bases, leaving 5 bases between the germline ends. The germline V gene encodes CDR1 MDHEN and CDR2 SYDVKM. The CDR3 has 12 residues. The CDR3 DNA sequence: TGTGCCAGCAGCACAATGAACACTGAAGCTTTCTTT. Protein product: CASSTMNTEAFF.

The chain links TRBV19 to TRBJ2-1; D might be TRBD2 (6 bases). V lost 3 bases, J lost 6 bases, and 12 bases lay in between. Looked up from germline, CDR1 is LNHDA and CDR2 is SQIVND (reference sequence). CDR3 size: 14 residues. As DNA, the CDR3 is TGTGCCAGTAGTATCTGGGAGGAGAGCAATGAGCAGTTCTTC. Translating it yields CASSIWEESNEQFF.

CDR3 in DNA: TGTGCCAGAAGCTATTGTGTCCAGTGCAATCAGCCCCAGCATTTT. This translates into CARSYCVQCNQPQHF. The chain couples TRBV5-3 to TRBJ1-5; unclear D gene. TRBV5-3 is marked as an open reading frame, function uncertain. The CDR3 covers 15 residues. Trimming took off 3 bases at V and 2 bases at J, with 12 bases between the two ends.

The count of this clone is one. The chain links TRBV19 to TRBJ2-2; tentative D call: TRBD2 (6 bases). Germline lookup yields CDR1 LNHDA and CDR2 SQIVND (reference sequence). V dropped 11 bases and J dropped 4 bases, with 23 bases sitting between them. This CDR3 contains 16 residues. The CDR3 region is CASERAAQFLTGELFF. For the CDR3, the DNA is TGTGCCTCCGAGCGGGCAGCGCAATTCCTCACCGGGGAGCTGTTTTTT.

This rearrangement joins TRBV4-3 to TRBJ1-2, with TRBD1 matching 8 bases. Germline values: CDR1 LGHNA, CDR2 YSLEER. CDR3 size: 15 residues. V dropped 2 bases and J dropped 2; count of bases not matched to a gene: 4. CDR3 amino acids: CASSQHRGGNYGYTF. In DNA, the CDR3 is TGCGCCAGCAGCCAACACAGGGGGGGGAACTATGGCTACACCTTC.

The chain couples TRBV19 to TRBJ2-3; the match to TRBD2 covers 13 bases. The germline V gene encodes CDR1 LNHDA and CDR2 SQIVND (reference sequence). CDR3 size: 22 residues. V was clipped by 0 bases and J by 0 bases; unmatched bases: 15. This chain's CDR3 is CASSIDGPGLAGVGGSTDTQYF. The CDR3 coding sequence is TGTGCCAGTAGTATAGATGGCCCAGGACTAGCGGGAGTAGGTGGGAGCACAGATACGCAGTATTTT.

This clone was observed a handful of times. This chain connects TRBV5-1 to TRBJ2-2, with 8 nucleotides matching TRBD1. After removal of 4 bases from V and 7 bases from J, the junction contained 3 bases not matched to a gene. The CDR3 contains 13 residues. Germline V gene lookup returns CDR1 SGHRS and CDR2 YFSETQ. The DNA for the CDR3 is TGCGCCAGCAGCGCAGGGGGCTTCGGGGAGCTGTTTTTT. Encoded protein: CASSAGGFGELFF.

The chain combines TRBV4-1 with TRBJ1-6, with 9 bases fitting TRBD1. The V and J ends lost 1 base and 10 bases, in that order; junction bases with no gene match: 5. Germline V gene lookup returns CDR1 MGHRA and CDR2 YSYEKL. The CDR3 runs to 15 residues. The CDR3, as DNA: TGCGCCAGCAGCCAAGCGACAGGGGGAGGCTCACCCCTCCACTTT. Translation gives CASSQATGGGSPLHF.

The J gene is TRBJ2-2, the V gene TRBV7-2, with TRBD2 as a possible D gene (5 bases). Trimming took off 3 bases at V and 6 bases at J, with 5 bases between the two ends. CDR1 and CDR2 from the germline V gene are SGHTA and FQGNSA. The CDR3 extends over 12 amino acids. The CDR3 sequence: CASSLDSGELFF. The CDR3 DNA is TGTGCCAGCAGCTTGGACTCCGGGGAGCTGTTTTTT.

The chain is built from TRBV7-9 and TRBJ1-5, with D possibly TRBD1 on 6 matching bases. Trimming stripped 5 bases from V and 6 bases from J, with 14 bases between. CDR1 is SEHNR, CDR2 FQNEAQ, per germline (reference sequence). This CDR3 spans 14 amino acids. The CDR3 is CASSPTGMGQPQHF. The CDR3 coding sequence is TGTGCCAGCAGCCCTACAGGGATGGGTCAGCCCCAGCATTTT.

CDR3: CASSLAGLAGGLKYQETQYF. CDR3 DNA sequence: TGTGCCAGCAGCTTAGCGGGACTAGCGGGAGGGCTTAAGTACCAAGAGACCCAGTACTTC. The V and J genes are TRBV7-2 and TRBJ2-5, with TRBD2 matching 16 bases. This CDR3 contains 20 residues. After removal of 0 bases from V and 0 bases from J, the junction contained 7 bases not matched to a gene. The germline gives CDR1 SGHTA, CDR2 FQGNSA.

CDR3 sequence reads: CASSVGGTARLGEQYF. In DNA, the CDR3 is TGTGCCAGCAGCGTAGGGGGGACAGCCCGCCTGGGCGAGCAGTACTTC. This chain links TRBV9 with TRBJ2-7, with 7 bases fitting TRBD1. This CDR3 spans 16 amino acids. Germline CDR1 and CDR2: SGDLS and YYNGEE. J was trimmed by 6 bases and V by 0 bases; bases with no gene match: 12.

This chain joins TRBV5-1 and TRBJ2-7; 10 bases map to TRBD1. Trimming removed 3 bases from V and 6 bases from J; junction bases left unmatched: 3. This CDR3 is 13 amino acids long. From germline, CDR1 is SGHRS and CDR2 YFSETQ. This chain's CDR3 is CASSWRTGGEQYF. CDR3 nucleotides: TGCGCCAGCAGCTGGAGGACAGGGGGCGAGCAGTACTTC.

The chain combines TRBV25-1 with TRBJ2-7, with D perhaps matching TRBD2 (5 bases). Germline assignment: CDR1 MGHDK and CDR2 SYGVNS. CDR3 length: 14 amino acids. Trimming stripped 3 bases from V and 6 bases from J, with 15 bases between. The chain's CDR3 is CASSDVGRAGEQYF. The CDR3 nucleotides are TGTGCCAGCAGTGATGTTGGCCGGGCGGGCGAGCAGTACTTC.

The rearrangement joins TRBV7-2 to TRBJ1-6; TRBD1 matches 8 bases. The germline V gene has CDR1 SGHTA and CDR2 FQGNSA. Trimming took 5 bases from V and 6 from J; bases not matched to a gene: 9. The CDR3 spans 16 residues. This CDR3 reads CASSINRDRRNSPLHF. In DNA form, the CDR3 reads TGTGCCAGCAGCATAAACCGGGACAGGCGTAATTCACCCCTCCACTTT.

The CDR3 DNA reads as TGTGCCAGCAGCCAAGATGCGGCAGGGTTACGCCAGCCCCAGCATTTT. This sequence encodes CASSQDAAGLRQPQHF. The rearrangement uses TRBV3-1 (or the pseudogene TRBV3-2) and TRBJ1-5, with D possibly matching TRBD1 (5 bases). Germline loops: CDR1 LGHDT, CDR2 YNNKEL (reference sequence). V was trimmed by 0 bases and J by 7 bases, leaving 16 bases between them. The CDR3 totals 16 residues.